Below, one T cell receptor (beta chain) is given with its context. Its specificity is not known. Germline trimming cut 6 bases from V and 5 bases from J; bases unmatched to any gene: 9. The CDR3 consists of 15 residues. Germline V gene sequence: CDR1 MNHEY, CDR2 SVGAGI. This record belongs to a study of T cell responses to AZD1222 COVID-19 vaccine. Profiled with immunoSEQ multiplex PCR; TCRdb holds only in-frame clones, not every one. The sample yields approximately 49,000 clones, around 80% seen once. Findings and limits, study-wide: Baseline serostatus was positive in only a handful of AZD1222 recipients. The donor cohort was predominantly white British with a female majority, and clonal diversity may have been underestimated. Samples come after the peak T cell response, not at day 14.

The chain links TRBV6-5 to TRBJ1-1, with 10 bases identical to TRBD1. Sequences were derived from peripheral blood, sampled on day 0 of MenACWY control vaccination. This receptor was taken from an adult in good health. The DNA of the CDR3 is TGTGCCAGCAGATCCCCGGGACAGGGGAGTACTGAAGCTTTCTTT. Residues: CASRSPGQGSTEAFF.